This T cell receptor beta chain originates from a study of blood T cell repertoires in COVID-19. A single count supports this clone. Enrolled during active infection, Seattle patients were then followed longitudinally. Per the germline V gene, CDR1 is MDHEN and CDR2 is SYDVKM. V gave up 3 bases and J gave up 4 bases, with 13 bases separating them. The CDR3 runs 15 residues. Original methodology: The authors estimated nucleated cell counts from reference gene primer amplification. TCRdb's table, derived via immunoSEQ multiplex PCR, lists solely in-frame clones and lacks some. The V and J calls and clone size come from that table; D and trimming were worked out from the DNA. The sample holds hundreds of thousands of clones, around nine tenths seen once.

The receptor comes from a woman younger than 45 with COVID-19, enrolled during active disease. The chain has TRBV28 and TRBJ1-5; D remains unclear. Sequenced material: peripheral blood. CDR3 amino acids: CASSLGAYPNQPQHF. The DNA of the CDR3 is TGTGCCAGCAGTTTGGGAGCCTACCCAAATCAGCCCCAGCATTTT.